This T cell receptor beta chain was documented in a study of blood T cell repertoires in COVID-19. Repertoires were generated with immunoSEQ multiplex PCR, while TCRdb's copy carries only in-frame clones and drops some. Among about 60,000 clones, about 90% were seen once, and the ten largest hold approximately 5%. This receptor was obtained from a human donor in a cohort sampled during active COVID-19. The sample was peripheral blood.

Here the CDR3 reads CASSLVGQGQKNIQYF. Written as DNA, the CDR3 is TGTGCCAGCAGTTTAGTCGGACAGGGCCAAAAAAACATTCAGTACTTC. The genes are TRBV28 and TRBJ2-4; 8 nucleotides align to TRBD1. The CDR3 is 16 amino acids. The V gene end was trimmed by 2 bases and the J gene end by 4 bases; junction bases not matched to a gene: 7. CDR1 is MDHEN, CDR2 SYDVKM, per germline.